Sequencing of this T cell receptor beta chain was carried out in a study of tumor T cells in aggressive B-cell lymphoma (TCRdb year 2017). Library method: the immunoSEQ multiplex PCR assay. TCRdb obtained this table from immuneACCESS and retained in-frame rearrangements with V and J assigned. These tables miss some clones; where compared with another copy, unresolved V genes account for less than half of the shortfall, and the remainder is unexplained. Across this sample there are approximately 3,100 clones, with 88% seen only once. Of the sample, around 3.6% falls within the top ten clones. With respect to this clone: Its antigen is still unknown. Base qualities are missing; no much larger clone stands one base away.

The CDR3 spans 16 residues, from the cysteine through the phenylalanine. Only the CDR3 region is kept as DNA, spanning 48 bases read in frame from base 1. V is trimmed back by 1 base and J by 1 base, and the junction contains 5 bases that no gene match accounts for. CDR1 and CDR2 are read off the germline V gene (reference sequence) as LNHNV and YYDKDF. The chain is made from TRBV15 and TRBJ2-7; 9 central bases correspond to TRBD2. The sequence was collected from an adult with diffuse large B cell lymphoma. The specimen was tumor tissue. The CDR3 protein: CATSRGVAGASYEQYF. In nucleotides, the sequence is TGTGCCACCAGCAGAGGGGTAGCGGGGGCATCCTACGAGCAGTACTTC. When the CDR3 is completed using the reference TRBV15 and TRBJ2-7 genes on either side, the full variable domain is DAMVIQNPRYQVTQFGKPVTLSCSQTLNHNVMYWYQQKSSQAPKLLFHYYDKDFNNEADTPDNFQSRRPNTSFCFLDIRSPGLGDTAMYLCATSRGVAGASYEQYFGPGTRLTVT.